One and the same sample provided the 30 T cell receptor beta chains below, sequenced in a study of breast tumors, draining lymph nodes, adjacent tissues. Axillary draining lymph nodes of breast cancer patients supplied the node samples. TCRdb re-derived calls from the multiplex PCR reads in MiXCR, one entry per CDR3 protein. The sample holds about 180,000 distinct CDR3 sequences; 33% are singletons and the top ten take roughly 3.8%. Source material: axillary lymph node tissue. These receptors were obtained from a female donor with breast cancer. Some clones in this sample may be carry-over from other donors' samples.

This clonotype appeared many times. The chain recombines TRBV4-1 with TRBJ1-2; D perhaps matches TRBD1 (6 bases). This CDR3 region has 15 residues. CDR1 MGHRA and CDR2 YSYEKL come from the germline V gene. V was clipped by 4 bases and J by 4 bases, with 16 bases between them. CDR3 in DNA: TGCGCCAGCAGCCCACCAAGAGGACAGTTCTATGGCTACACCTTC. Its protein is CASSPPRGQFYGYTF.

The chain joins TRBV24-1 to TRBJ2-7; TRBD1 is a possible D gene (6 bases). The CDR3 runs 16 residues. V was cut by 3 bases and J by 10 bases, with 24 bases left in between. Germline values: CDR1 KGHDR, CDR2 SFDVKD. The CDR3 nucleotides are TGTGCCACCAGTGATCGGCCCGACAGGACCCTCTACGGACAGTACTTC. It codes for CATSDRPDRTLYGQYF.

This clonotype was seen ten or more times. The gene calls are TRBV11-2 and TRBJ1-4; the D is unclear. The CDR3 is 12 amino acids. The germline V and J ends were trimmed by 5 bases and 5 bases, with 6 bases remaining between them. Germline V gives CDR1 SGHAT, CDR2 FQNNGV. The CDR3 region has the DNA TGTGCCAGCAGCGTCTGGAATGAAAAACTGTTTTTT. Amino acids: CASSVWNEKLFF.

On this clonotype: A much bigger clone sits one base away, suggesting this may be a read error. This chain connects TRBV19 to TRBJ2-5, with D perhaps being TRBD1 or TRBD2 (5 bases each). There are 15 residues in the CDR3. The germline V gene has CDR1 LNHDA and CDR2 SQIVND (reference sequence). The CDR3 region is CASLHPGAGQGTQYF. DNA of the CDR3: TGTGCCAGTCTCCATCCCGGGGCTGGACAAGGGACCCAGTACTTC.

V usage is TRBV10-3 and J usage is TRBJ1-2, with D unclear. The CDR3 extends over 13 amino acids. V was clipped by 0 bases and J by 1 base, with 3 bases between them. The germline gives CDR1 ENHRY, CDR2 SYGVKD. CDR3: CAISESGNYGYTF. Written as DNA, the CDR3 is TGTGCCATCAGTGAGTCGGGTAACTATGGCTACACCTTC.

This clonotype was seen just once. The chain employs TRBV28 and TRBJ2-7, with a possible D match to TRBD2 (5 bases). CDR3 length: 15 residues. CDR1 MDHEN and CDR2 SYDVKM come from the germline V gene. The CDR3 DNA follows: TGTGCTAGAGATACCGGAGTGGGCGGGCCCTACGAGCAGTACTTC. Its protein is CARDTGVGGPYEQYF.

The V call is TRBV14, the J call TRBJ1-6, with a weak D call TRBD1 (5 bases). This CDR3 contains 19 residues. Trimming took 8 bases from V and 6 from J, leaving 29 bases between them. Germline assignment: CDR1 SGHDN and CDR2 FVKESK. The CDR3: CASSPPVGRNMGSNSPLHF. The CDR3 bases are TGTGCCAGCTCACCACCAGTGGGACGGAACATGGGGAGTAATTCACCCCTCCACTTT.

This clonotype was counted at least ten times. The chain has TRBV5-6 and TRBJ2-2; weak D call: TRBD2 (6 bases). Germline CDR1 is SGHDT and CDR2 is YYEEEE. The CDR3 covers 15 residues. V was pared by 2 bases and J by 7 bases, with 15 bases between. In nucleotides, the CDR3 is TGTGCCAGCAGCTTCGGAGGGGCGACGATCGGGGAGCTGTTTTTT. It codes for CASSFGGATIGELFF.

This clonotype has at least ten counts. The rearrangement links TRBV6-5 to TRBJ1-2, with TRBD1 matching 11 bases. V lost 0 bases and J lost 4; bases outside the gene matches: 1. The CDR3 spans 15 residues. Germline values: CDR1 MNHEY, CDR2 SVGAGI. This CDR3 is CASSYSGQGGYGYTF. The DNA of the CDR3 is TGTGCCAGCAGTTACTCGGGACAGGGGGGCTATGGCTACACCTTC.

This clonotype occurred many times. The chain is built from TRBV9 and TRBJ2-6, with D maybe TRBD1 (7 bases). This CDR3 has 19 amino acids. Germline assignment: CDR1 SGDLS and CDR2 YYNGEE. Trimming pared 3 bases from V and 0 bases from J, leaving 19 bases between. The CDR3 bases are TGTGCCAGCAGCGACCAGAAGGAGGGGGCCCGCTCTGGGGCCAACGTCCTGACTTTC. This sequence encodes CASSDQKEGARSGANVLTF. Using reference TRBV9 and TRBJ2-6 for the parts outside the CDR3, the full variable domain is DSGVTQTPKHLITATGQRVTLRCSPRSGDLSVYWYQQSLDQGLQFLIQYYNGEERAKGNILERFSAQQFPDLHSELNLSSLELGDSALYFCASSDQKEGARSGANVLTFGAGSRLTVL.

The CDR3 reads CASSYSGRNTEAFF. The CDR3 DNA reads TGTGCCAGCAGTTACTCGGGCCGGAACACTGAAGCTTTCTTT. The rearrangement joins TRBV6-6 to TRBJ1-1; D gene uncertain. The V end was cut by 0 bases, the J end by 1 base, with 6 bases between. The CDR3 runs to 14 residues. From germline, CDR1 is MNHNY and CDR2 SVGAGI (reference sequence).

This clonotype was counted between two and nine times. CDR3 bases: TGTGCCAGCAGTCACGGAGTTGTCTACGAGCAGTACTTC. The encoded protein is CASSHGVVYEQYF. The chain links TRBV6-5 to TRBJ2-7; the D is unclear. Germline CDR1 reads MNHEY; CDR2 reads SVGAGI. The CDR3 totals 13 residues. V gave up 5 bases and J gave up 3 bases, with 11 bases separating them.

This clonotype was observed at least ten times. This chain connects TRBV20-1 to TRBJ1-4; 7 positions agree with TRBD1. The V and J ends lost 5 bases and 5 bases, in that order; junction bases with no gene match: 8. From germline, CDR1 is DFQATT and CDR2 SNEGSKA (reference sequence). CDR3 length: 14 amino acids. CDR3 nucleotides: TGCAGTGCTGGTGACAGGGTAAAGAATGAAAAACTGTTTTTT. Protein sequence: CSAGDRVKNEKLFF.

This clonotype was detected ten times or more. This chain connects TRBV3-1 to TRBJ1-3; D gene uncertain. Germline-derived CDR1 and CDR2 are LGHDT and YNNKEL (reference sequence). V was trimmed by 1 base and J by 8 bases, leaving 12 bases between them. The CDR3 loop spans 14 amino acids. The CDR3 loop is CASSQVSTAYTIYF. The CDR3 DNA sequence: TGTGCCAGCAGCCAAGTGTCAACAGCCTACACCATATATTTT. The entire variable domain, with the rest obtained from reference TRBV3-1 and TRBJ1-3, is as follows: DTAVSQTPKYLVTQMGNDKSIKCEQNLGHDTMYWYKQDSKKFLKIMFSYNNKELIINETVPNRFSPKSPDKAHLNLHINSLELGDSAVYFCASSQVSTAYTIYFGEGSWLTVV.

This clonotype came up many times. The rearrangement joins TRBV7-9 to TRBJ1-2; tentative D call: TRBD1 (6 bases). This CDR3 is 12 amino acids long. V shed 3 bases and J shed 11 bases, with 13 bases lying between them. From germline, CDR1 is SEHNR and CDR2 FQNEAQ (reference sequence). The CDR3 reads CASSLAGAGYTF. For the CDR3, the DNA is TGTGCCAGCAGCTTGGCAGGGGCGGGTTACACCTTC. The variable domain in full, completed from reference TRBV7-9 and TRBJ1-2, reads DTGVSQNPRHKITKRGQNVTFRCDPISEHNRLYWYRQTLGQGPEFLTYFQNEAQLEKSRLLSDRFSAERPKGSFSTLEIQRTEQGDSAMYLCASSLAGAGYTFGSGTRLTVV.

This clonotype was seen repeatedly, ten times or more. The chain is built from TRBV20-1 and TRBJ2-1, with TRBD1 as a possible D gene (6 bases). Germline lookup yields CDR1 DFQATT and CDR2 SNEGSKA (reference sequence). This CDR3 has 15 residues. Trimming stripped 0 bases from V and 4 bases from J, with 13 bases between. The CDR3 spells CSARDKTDRYNEQFF. The CDR3 DNA reads TGCAGTGCTAGAGATAAGACAGACAGGTACAATGAGCAGTTCTTC.

The V and J genes are TRBV20-1 and TRBJ2-3; the match to TRBD2 covers 9 bases. The CDR3 is 16 amino acids. The V gene end was trimmed by 2 bases and the J gene end by 3 bases; junction bases not matched to a gene: 9. Germline loops: CDR1 DFQATT, CDR2 SNEGSKA (reference sequence). This chain's CDR3 is CSARQGTSRTTDTQYF. The CDR3 bases are TGCAGTGCTAGACAGGGGACTAGCAGAACTACAGATACGCAGTATTTT.

The chain links TRBV12-3 or TRBV12-4 to TRBJ2-2, with 10 bases fitting TRBD2. Trimming cost V 4 bases and J 1 base; bases outside gene matches: 3. This CDR3 has 16 residues. CDR3 DNA sequence: TGTGCCAGCAGTTCCAGGACTAGCGGGAACACCGGGGAGCTGTTTTTT. Translation: CASSSRTSGNTGELFF.

In this sample, this clonotype turned up many times. The rearrangement links TRBV27 to TRBJ2-2, with 11 bases fitting TRBD2. The CDR3 runs 16 residues. With 4 bases clipped from V and 7 bases from J, the junction kept 8 bases outside the gene matches. CDR1 MNHEY and CDR2 SMNVEV come from the germline V gene (reference sequence). The CDR3 loop is CASSSLAGEVSGELFF. DNA for the CDR3: TGTGCCAGCAGTTCACTAGCGGGAGAAGTTAGCGGGGAGCTGTTTTTT.

This clonotype came up many times. V is TRBV5-1 and J is TRBJ2-7; no clear D. V was cut by 6 bases and J by 5 bases, with 15 bases left in between. Germline V gives CDR1 SGHRS, CDR2 YFSETQ. This CDR3 contains 13 residues. The CDR3 DNA is TGCGCCAGCATGGGCCCCGAGTGGGACGAGCAGTACTTC. It specifies CASMGPEWDEQYF.

A few counts support this clonotype. With a much larger clone just one base away, this may be a read error. The V gene is TRBV5-1, the J gene TRBJ2-1, with D unclear. V lost 8 bases and J 7 bases, leaving 31 bases between the germline ends. The CDR3 is 18 amino acids. CDR1 is SGHRS and CDR2 is YFSETQ in the germline V gene. CDR3 DNA sequence: TGCGCCAGTTCTTCCCCATCTTTGAGTCACCTAACCCTGAATGAGCAGTTCTTC. Amino acids: CASSSPSLSHLTLNEQFF.

Turning to this clonotype: The junction departs from the called germline gene at one end, perhaps through a read error. J is TRBJ2-1 and V is TRBV10-3, with D uncertain. Germline assignment: CDR1 ENHRY and CDR2 SYGVKD. The CDR3 runs 12 residues. The CDR3: CAISEGLDEQFF. The DNA of the CDR3 is TGTGCCATCAGTGAGGGGCTTGATGAGCAATTCTTC.

Of note for this clonotype: A much larger clone lies one base from this, so it may be a read error. V and J are TRBV5-1 and TRBJ2-5, with 8 bases identical to TRBD2. Germline V gene sequence: CDR1 SGHRS, CDR2 YFSETQ. This CDR3 region has 16 residues. Here the CDR3 reads CASSPGGAGGREIQYF. In DNA form, the CDR3 reads TGCGCCAGCAGCCCAGGCGGCGCGGGGGGAAGAGAGATCCAGTACTTC.

On this clonotype itself: At one end the junction does not follow the germline gene, possibly because of a read error. J is TRBJ2-5 and V is TRBV24-1, with TRBD1 matching over 7 bases. This CDR3 spans 15 amino acids. CDR1 is KGHDR and CDR2 is SFDVKD in the germline V gene. The CDR3 reads CATGDRDRGPLAQYF. The CDR3 bases are TGTGCCACCGGTGACCGGGACAGAGGCCCTTTGGCCCAGTACTTT.

This clonotype was found once. A much larger clonotype is one base distant, so this may be a read error. The chain combines TRBV9 with TRBJ2-3; the match to TRBD2 covers 14 bases. The V gene's germline CDR1 is SGDLS and CDR2 YYNGEE. The CDR3 has 17 residues. The CDR3: CASSRRLAGGRPDRQYF. Here the CDR3 DNA reads TGTGCCAGCAGCCGGCGACTAGCGGGGGGGCGCCCAGATAGGCAGTATTTT.

This clonotype was seen at least ten times. The chain employs TRBV2 and TRBJ1-3; the D gene is possibly TRBD1 (5 bases). There are 15 residues in the CDR3. Germline-derived CDR1 and CDR2 are SNHLY and FYNNEI. Trimming stripped 10 bases from V and 0 bases from J, with 16 bases between. This CDR3 reads CATMGLPSSGNTIYF. DNA for the CDR3: TGTGCCACGATGGGACTCCCGAGCTCTGGAAACACCATATATTTT.

This clonotype was counted many times. The chain carries TRBV20-1 and TRBJ2-5; D uncertain. The length of the CDR3 is 13 residues. The V end was cut by 6 bases, the J end by 5 bases, with 16 bases between. CDR1 DFQATT and CDR2 SNEGSKA come from the germline V gene (reference sequence). In DNA, the CDR3 is TGCAGTGCCCTCAAAGGGCGTGCTGAGACCCAGTACTTC. It yields the protein CSALKGRAETQYF.

The CDR3 spells CASSQGQGARGNTIYF. The CDR3 nucleotides read TGTGCCAGCAGCCAGGGACAGGGGGCTAGGGGAAACACCATATATTTT. The chain recombines TRBV7-2 with TRBJ1-3, with 12 positions matching TRBD1. The CDR3 is 16 residues long. V shed 5 bases and J 4 bases; nucleotides not matched to a gene: 6. The germline V gene has CDR1 SGHTA and CDR2 FQGNSA.

This clonotype was seen only once. At one end the junction does not follow the germline gene, possibly because of a read error. The chain joins TRBV10-2 to TRBJ2-6; D uncertain. Germline CDR1 reads WSHSY; CDR2 reads SAAADI. CDR3 size: 15 residues. The CDR3 loop is CASSESRSVANALTF. The CDR3 nucleotides read TGCGCCAGCAGTGAGTCCCGGTCTGTGGCCAACGCCCTGACTTTC.

Comments on this clonotype: Relative to the germline gene, one junction end is altered; a read error may explain this. The rearrangement links TRBV5-1 to TRBJ2-7, with D tentatively TRBD1 (6 bases). The CDR3 contains 14 residues. Germline values: CDR1 SGHRS, CDR2 YFSETQ. CDR3 residues: CASSRQGHTYEQYF. In DNA, the CDR3 is TGCGCCAGCAGCCGGCAGGGACATACCTACGAGCAGTATTTC. Full variable domain (remainder filled in from reference TRBV5-1 and TRBJ2-7): KAGVTQTPRYLIKTRGQQVTLSCSPISGHRSVSWYQQTPGQGLQFLFEYFSETQRNKGNFPGRFSGRQFSNSRSEMNVSTLELGDSALYLCASSRQGHTYEQYFGPGTRLTVT.